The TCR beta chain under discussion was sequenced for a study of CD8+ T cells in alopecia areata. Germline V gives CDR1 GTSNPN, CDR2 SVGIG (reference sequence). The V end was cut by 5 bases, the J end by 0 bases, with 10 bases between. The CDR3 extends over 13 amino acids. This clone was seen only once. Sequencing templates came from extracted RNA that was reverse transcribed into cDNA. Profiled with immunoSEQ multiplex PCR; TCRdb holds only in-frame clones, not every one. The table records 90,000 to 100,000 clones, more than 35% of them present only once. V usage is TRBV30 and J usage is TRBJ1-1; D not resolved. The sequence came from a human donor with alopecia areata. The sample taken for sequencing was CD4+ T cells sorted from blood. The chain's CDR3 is CAWLTTMNTEAFF. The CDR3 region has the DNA TGTGCCTGGCTAACAACGATGAACACTGAAGCTTTCTTT.